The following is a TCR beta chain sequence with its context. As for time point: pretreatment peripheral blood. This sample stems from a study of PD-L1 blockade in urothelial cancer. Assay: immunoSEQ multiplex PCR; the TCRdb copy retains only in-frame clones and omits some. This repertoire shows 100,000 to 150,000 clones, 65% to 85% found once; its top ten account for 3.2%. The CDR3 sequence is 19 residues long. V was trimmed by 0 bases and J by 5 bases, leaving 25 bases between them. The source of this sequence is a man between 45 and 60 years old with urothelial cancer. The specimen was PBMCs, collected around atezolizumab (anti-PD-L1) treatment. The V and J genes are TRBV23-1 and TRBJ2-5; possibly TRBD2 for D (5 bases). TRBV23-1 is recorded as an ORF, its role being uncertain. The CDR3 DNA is TGCGCCAGCAGTCAATCGTATTACCATCGGCGGAAGAGAGGGGAGACCCAGTACTTC. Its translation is CASSQSYYHRRKRGETQYF.